One T cell receptor (beta chain) is described in this entry. The sample is drawn from a study of blood T cell repertoires in COVID-19. Turning to the study itself: From T cells, B-cell-depleted T cells, or PBMCs came the material, which was cDNA or gDNA.

Clones were read by immunoSEQ multiplex PCR, and TCRdb kept only the in-frame ones, dropping some. The data show approximately 31,000 clones, about 85% seen once. This CDR3 spans 17 amino acids. Germline V gene sequence: CDR1 MRHNA, CDR2 SNTAGT. V lost 0 bases to trimming and J lost 5 bases, with 17 bases between them. Sequencing used peripheral blood. This chain joins TRBV6-4 and TRBJ1-3; D may be TRBD1 (6 bases). The TCR originated in a woman aged 55-70 years with active COVID-19. The CDR3 coding sequence is TGTGCCAGCAGTGACTCGATGACCAGGGGCACCAGAAACACCATATATTTT. The encoded protein is CASSDSMTRGTRNTIYF.